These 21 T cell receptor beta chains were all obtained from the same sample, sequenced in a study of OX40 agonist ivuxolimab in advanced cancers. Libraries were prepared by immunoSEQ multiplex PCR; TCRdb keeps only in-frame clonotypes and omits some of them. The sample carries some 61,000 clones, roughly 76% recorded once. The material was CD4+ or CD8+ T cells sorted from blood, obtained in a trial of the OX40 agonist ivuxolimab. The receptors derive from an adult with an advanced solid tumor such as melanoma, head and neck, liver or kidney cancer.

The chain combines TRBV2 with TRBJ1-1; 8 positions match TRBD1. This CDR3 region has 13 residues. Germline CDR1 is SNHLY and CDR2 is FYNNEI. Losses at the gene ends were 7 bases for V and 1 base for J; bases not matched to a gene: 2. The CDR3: CASKGTGNTEAFF. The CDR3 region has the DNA TGTGCCAGCAAAGGGACAGGGAACACTGAAGCTTTCTTT.

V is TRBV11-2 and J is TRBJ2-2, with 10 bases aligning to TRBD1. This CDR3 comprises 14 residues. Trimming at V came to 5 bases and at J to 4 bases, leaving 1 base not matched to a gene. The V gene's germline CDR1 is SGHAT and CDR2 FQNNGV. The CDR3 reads CASSRTGGTGELFF. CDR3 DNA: TGTGCCAGCAGCCGGACAGGGGGCACCGGGGAGCTGTTTTTT.

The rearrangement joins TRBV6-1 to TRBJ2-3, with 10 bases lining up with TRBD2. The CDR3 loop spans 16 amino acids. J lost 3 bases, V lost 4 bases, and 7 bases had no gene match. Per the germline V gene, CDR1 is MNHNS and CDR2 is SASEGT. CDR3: CASSAGTSVATDTQYF. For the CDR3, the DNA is TGTGCCAGCAGTGCCGGGACTAGCGTCGCAACAGATACGCAGTATTTT.

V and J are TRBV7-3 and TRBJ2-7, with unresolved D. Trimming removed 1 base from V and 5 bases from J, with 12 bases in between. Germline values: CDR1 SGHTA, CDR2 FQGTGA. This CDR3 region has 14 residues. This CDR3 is CASSLSANSNEQYF. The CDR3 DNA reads TGTGCCAGCAGCTTAAGTGCTAATAGTAACGAGCAGTACTTC. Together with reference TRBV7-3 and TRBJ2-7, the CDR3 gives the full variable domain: GAGVSQTPSNKVTEKGKYVELRCDPISGHTALYWYRQSLGQGPEFLIYFQGTGAADDSGLPNDRFFAVRPEGSVSTLKIQRTERGDSAVYLCASSLSANSNEQYFGPGTRLTVT.

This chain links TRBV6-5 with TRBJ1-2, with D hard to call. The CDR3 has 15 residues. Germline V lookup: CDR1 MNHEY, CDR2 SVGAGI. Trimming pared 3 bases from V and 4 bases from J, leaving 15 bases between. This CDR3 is CASSYTRDLGYGYTF. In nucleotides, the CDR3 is TGTGCCAGCAGTTATACCCGAGATTTGGGCTATGGCTACACCTTC.

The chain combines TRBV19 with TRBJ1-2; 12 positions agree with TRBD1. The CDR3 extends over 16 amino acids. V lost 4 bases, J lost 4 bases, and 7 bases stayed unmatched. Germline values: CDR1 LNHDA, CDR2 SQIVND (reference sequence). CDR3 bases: TGTGCCAGTAGTAAGGCGGGGGACAGGGGGCTCTATGGCTACACCTTC. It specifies CASSKAGDRGLYGYTF.

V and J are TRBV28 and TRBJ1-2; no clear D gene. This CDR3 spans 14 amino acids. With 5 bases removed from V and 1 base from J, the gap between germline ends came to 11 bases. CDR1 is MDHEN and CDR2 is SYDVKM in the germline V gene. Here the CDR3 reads CASSNLDGNYGYTF. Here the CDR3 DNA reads TGTGCCAGCAGTAACCTGGACGGTAACTATGGCTACACCTTC.

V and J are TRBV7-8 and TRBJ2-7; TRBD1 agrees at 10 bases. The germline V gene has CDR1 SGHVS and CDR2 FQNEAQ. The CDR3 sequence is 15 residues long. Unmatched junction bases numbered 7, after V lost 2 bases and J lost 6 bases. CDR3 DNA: TGTGCCAGCAGCTTAAACTTCTGGACAGGGGGCGAGCAGTACTTC. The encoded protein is CASSLNFWTGGEQYF. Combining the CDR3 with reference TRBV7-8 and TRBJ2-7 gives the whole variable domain GAGVSQSPRYKVAKRGQDVALRCDPISGHVSLFWYQQALGQGPEFLTYFQNEAQLDKSGLPSDRFFAERPEGSVSTLKIQRTQQEDSAVYLCASSLNFWTGGEQYFGPGTRLTVT.

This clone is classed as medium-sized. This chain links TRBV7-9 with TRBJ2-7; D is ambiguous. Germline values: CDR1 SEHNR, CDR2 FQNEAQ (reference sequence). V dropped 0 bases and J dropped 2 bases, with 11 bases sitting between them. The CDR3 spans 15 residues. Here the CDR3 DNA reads TGTGCCAGCAGCTTAGCCGGCGGCGCCACCTACGAGCAGTACTTC. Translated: CASSLAGGATYEQYF.

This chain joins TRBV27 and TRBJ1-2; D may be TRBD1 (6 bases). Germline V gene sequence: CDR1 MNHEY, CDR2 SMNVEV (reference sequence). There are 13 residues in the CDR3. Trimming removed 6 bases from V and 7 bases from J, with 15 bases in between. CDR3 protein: CASRDRLGVGYTF. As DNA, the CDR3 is TGTGCCAGCAGAGACAGGTTGGGGGTTGGCTACACCTTC.

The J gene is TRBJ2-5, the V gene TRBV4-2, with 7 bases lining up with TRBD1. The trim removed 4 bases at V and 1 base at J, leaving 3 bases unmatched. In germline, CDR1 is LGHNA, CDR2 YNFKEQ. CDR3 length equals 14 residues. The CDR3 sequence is CASSLRQGQETQYF. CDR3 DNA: TGTGCCAGCAGCCTCAGACAGGGCCAAGAGACCCAGTACTTC.

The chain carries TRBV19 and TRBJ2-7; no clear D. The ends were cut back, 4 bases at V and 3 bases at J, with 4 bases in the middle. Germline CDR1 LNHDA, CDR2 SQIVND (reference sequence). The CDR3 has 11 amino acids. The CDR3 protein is CASSRDYEQYF. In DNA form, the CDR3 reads TGTGCCAGTAGTAGAGACTACGAGCAGTACTTC.

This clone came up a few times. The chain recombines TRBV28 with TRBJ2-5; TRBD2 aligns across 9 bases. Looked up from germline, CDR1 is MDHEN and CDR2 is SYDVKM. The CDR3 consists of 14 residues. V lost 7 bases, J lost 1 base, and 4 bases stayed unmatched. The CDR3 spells CASISAGGQETQYF. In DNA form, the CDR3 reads TGTGCCAGCATCTCAGCGGGGGGCCAAGAGACCCAGTACTTC. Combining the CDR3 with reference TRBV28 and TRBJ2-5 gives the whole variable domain DVKVTQSSRYLVKRTGEKVFLECVQDMDHENMFWYRQDPGLGLRLIYFSYDVKMKEKGDIPEGYSVSREKKERFSLILESASTNQTSMYLCASISAGGQETQYFGPGTRLLVL.

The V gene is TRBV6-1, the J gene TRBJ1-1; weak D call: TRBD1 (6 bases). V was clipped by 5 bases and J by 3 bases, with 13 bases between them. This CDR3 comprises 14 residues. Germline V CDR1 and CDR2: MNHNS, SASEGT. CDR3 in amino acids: CASSPQGKDTEAFF. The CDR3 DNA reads TGTGCCAGCAGTCCGCAGGGGAAGGACACTGAAGCTTTCTTT.

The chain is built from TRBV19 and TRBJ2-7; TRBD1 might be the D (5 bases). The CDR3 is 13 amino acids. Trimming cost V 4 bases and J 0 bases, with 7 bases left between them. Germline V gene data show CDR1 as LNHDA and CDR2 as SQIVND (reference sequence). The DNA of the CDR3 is TGTGCCAGTAGTAACAGGAACTCCTACGAGCAGTACTTC. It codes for CASSNRNSYEQYF.

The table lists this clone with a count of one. As DNA, the CDR3 is TGTGCCAGCAGCCCCCTTGGCCGGGTCAGGGGTCTAGGCTACGAGCAGTACTTC. It encodes CASSPLGRVRGLGYEQYF. This chain uses TRBV11-2 with TRBJ2-7; a weak D match, TRBD1 (6 bases). Between the trimmed V and J ends, which lost 5 bases and 3 bases, there was a span of 26 bases. Germline values: CDR1 SGHAT, CDR2 FQNNGV. The CDR3 is 18 residues long.

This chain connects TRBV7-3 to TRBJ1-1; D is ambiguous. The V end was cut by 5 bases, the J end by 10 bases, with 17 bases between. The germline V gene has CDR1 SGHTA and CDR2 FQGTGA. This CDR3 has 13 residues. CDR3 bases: TGTGCCAGCAGCAAAACACCGGCCGGAGGAGCTTTCTTT. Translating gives CASSKTPAGGAFF.

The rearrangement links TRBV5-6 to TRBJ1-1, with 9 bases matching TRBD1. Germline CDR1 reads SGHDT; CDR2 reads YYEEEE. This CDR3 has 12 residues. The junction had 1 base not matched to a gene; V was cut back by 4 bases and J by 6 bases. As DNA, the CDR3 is TGTGCCAGCAGCAGGACAGGGGCTGAAGCTTTCTTT. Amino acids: CASSRTGAEAFF.

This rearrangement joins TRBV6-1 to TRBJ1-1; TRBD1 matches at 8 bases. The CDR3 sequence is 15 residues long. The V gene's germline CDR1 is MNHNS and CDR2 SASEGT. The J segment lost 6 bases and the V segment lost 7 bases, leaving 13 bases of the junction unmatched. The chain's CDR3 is CASKIRTGSFSEAFF. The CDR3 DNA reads TGTGCCAGCAAGATACGGACAGGGTCATTCTCTGAAGCTTTCTTT.

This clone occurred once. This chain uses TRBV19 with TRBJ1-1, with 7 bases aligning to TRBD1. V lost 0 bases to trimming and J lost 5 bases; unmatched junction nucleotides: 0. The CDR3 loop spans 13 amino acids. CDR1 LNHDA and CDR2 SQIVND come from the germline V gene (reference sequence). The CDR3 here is CASSIEQGTEAFF. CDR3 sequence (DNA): TGTGCCAGTAGTATAGAACAGGGGACTGAAGCTTTCTTT.

This CDR3 is CASSWGQGPEKLFF. The CDR3 DNA reads TGCGCCAGCAGCTGGGGACAGGGACCTGAAAAACTGTTTTTT. The genes are TRBV5-1 and TRBJ1-4; TRBD1 aligns across 9 bases. Trimming cost V 3 bases and J 7 bases; bases outside gene matches: 4. From germline, CDR1 is SGHRS and CDR2 YFSETQ. The CDR3 contains 14 residues.